This TCR beta chain was observed in a study of blood T cell repertoires in COVID-19. Study context: COVID-19 samples, acute and convalescent, were from the United States, Italy and Spain. T cells, B-cell-depleted T cells, or PBMCs provided the cDNA or gDNA that served as material.

The germline V and J ends were trimmed by 6 bases and 0 bases, with 11 bases remaining between them. Germline lookup yields CDR1 MNHEY and CDR2 SVGAGI. The length of the CDR3 is 14 residues. In the study's own analysis: Amplification of reference gene primers was used by the study to estimate nucleated cell counts. TCRdb's copy holds only in-frame clones and misses some; the assay was immunoSEQ multiplex PCR. V, J and clone size were drawn from that table, and D and trimming were deduced from the DNA. In the table there are 26,000 or so clones, roughly 80% of which are singletons. In this sample, this clone turned up once.

The V call is TRBV6-5, the J call TRBJ1-1; D is unclear. Sequenced material: peripheral blood. The source is a man in his 70s with acute or convalescent COVID-19. As DNA, the CDR3 is TGTGCCAGCAGGATAACAGTCATGAACACTGAAGCTTTCTTT. Translation gives CASRITVMNTEAFF.